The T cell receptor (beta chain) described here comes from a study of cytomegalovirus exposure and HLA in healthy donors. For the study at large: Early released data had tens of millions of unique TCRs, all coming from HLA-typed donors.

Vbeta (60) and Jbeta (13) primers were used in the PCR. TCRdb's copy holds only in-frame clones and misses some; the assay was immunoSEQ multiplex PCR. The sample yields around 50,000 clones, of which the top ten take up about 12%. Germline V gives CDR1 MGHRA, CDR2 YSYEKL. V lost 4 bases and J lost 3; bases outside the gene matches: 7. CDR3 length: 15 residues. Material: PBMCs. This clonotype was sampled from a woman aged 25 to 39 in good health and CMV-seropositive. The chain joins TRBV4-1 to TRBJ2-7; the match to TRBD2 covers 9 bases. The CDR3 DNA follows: TGCGCCAGCAGCCTCGCTGGGACTAGCAGCTACGAGCAGTACTTC. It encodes CASSLAGTSSYEQYF.